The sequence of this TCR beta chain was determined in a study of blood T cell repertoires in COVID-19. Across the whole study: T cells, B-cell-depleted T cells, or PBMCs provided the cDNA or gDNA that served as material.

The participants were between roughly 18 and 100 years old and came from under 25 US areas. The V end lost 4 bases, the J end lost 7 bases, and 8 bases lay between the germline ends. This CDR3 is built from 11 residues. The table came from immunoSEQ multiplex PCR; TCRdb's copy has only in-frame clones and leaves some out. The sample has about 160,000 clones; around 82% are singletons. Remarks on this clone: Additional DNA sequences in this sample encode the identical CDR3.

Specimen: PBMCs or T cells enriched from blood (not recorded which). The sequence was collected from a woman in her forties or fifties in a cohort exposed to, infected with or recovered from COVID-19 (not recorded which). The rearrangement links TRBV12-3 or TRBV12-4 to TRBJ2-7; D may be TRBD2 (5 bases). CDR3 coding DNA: TGTGCCAGCAGTTCCGGAGGAGAGCAGTACTTC. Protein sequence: CASSSGGEQYF.